The entry that follows covers one T cell receptor (beta chain) sequence. In the original workflow: Estimation of nucleated cell counts was performed using reference gene primer amplification. Clones were sequenced by immunoSEQ multiplex PCR, and TCRdb holds only the in-frame ones, with some missing. For V, J and clone size, that table is used; D and trimming come from the DNA. The sample yields roughly 230,000 clones, about 85% seen once. The data stem from a study of blood T cell repertoires in COVID-19. Participant age was roughly 18 to 95 years, and participants resided in approximately 24 US areas. Researchers sorted participants into cohorts using their self-reported clinical history. Participants classified as exposed had met a COVID-19 case within 2 weeks before study entry. Input material: PBMCs or T cells enriched from blood (not recorded which). The source is a woman in her forties or fifties who had been exposed to COVID-19.

The CDR3 spells CASSQVRGDTEAFF. CDR3 in DNA: TGTGCCAGCAGCCAAGTCAGGGGGGACACTGAAGCTTTCTTT. This sequence joins TRBV4-2 and TRBJ1-1; 7 bases are shared with TRBD1. The ends lost 1 base at V and 3 bases at J; junction bases unmatched: 2. This CDR3 is 14 amino acids long. CDR1 LGHNA and CDR2 YNFKEQ come from the germline V gene.